These T cell receptor beta chains were read from a single sample in a study of blood T cell repertoires in COVID-19. Generated by immunoSEQ multiplex PCR, the TCRdb table keeps only in-frame clones and is missing some. Of 53,000 or so clones in the sample, 85% to 95% were seen once. The sequenced sample consisted of peripheral blood. These receptors all stem from a human donor in a cohort sampled during active COVID-19. Both conserved end residues are part of each CDR3.

v_call cdr3_aa
TRBV4-3 CASSPMKTDTDTQYF
TRBV11-2 CASSPSGSSYNEQFF
TRBV6-6 CASSWTVPNAKNIQYF
TRBV25-1 CASTLGTGSYFF
TRBV6-2/TRBV6-3 CASSRGSSTNEKLFF
TRBV19 CASSPRHRDRVNTEAFF
TRBV24-1 CATSVLNEQFF
TRBV18 CASSPAGTSRADTQYF
TRBV6-6 CASSYSIADTQYF
TRBV7-9 CASSHDRGMNYGYTF
TRBV19 CASSMAGGGREAQHF
TRBV21-1 CASSGRGENTEAFF
TRBV30 CAWSSGEGNQPQHF
TRBV9 CASSPRVAGVDEQFF
TRBV2 CASSKTGYNEQFF
TRBV14 CASSQPGLYGYTF
TRBV5-4 CASSLEQGKPQHF
TRBV10-3 CAISELTSGGADTQYF
TRBV28 CASCLGGVHQPQHF
TRBV27 CASRELRGTVSYEQYF
TRBV10-3 CAAGEETQYF
TRBV6-5 CASSRLTGTGNTIYF
TRBV4-3 CASSPLRLAGGPDIQYF
TRBV5-1 CASSSATGLYGYTF
TRBV6-5 CASSYQGANTGELFF
TRBV6-5 CASSYSVDRGTGELFF